Listed below are T cell receptor beta chains from one sample, sequenced in a study of cytomegalovirus exposure and HLA in healthy donors. Sequenced by immunoSEQ multiplex PCR; TCRdb stores in-frame clones only, minus some. This sample has roughly 90,000 clones, with around 82% found just once. Sequences were obtained from PBMCs. The receptors stem from a man aged 25-40 years in good health and CMV-seropositive. The conserved cysteine and the conserved F or W are not part of the CDR3 here. Fields, in order: J gene, V gene, CDR3 protein.

TRBJ2-1,TRBV27,ASSLSSGISYNEQF
TRBJ2-6,TRBV4-1,ASSQDYGSGANVLT
TRBJ2-4,TRBV10-2,ASSESTGLGNIQY
TRBJ2-7,TRBV5-4,ASSLDGSSYEQY
TRBJ1-1,TRBV5-4,ASSLTFGLANTEAF
NA,TRBV28,ASSGGHPPPGLARWAGYEQY
TRBJ2-7,TRBV6-5,ASSWGLGPYEQY
TRBJ2-2,TRBV5-4,ASSWASGSTVGELF
TRBJ2-1,TRBV7-6,ASRGGAPGLGFTSYNEQF
TRBJ2-1,TRBV7-2,ASSPQRIEQF
TRBJ2-7,TRBV5-8,ASSAGLAGGDLGYEQY
TRBJ2-3,TRBV10-3,AISAGRGQSSTDTQY
TRBJ2-7,TRBV5-1,ASGEKMTGAVIGNLYEQY
TRBJ1-1,TRBV27,ASSLGRNTEAF
TRBJ2-1,TRBV7-9,SSSLAQTSGLHGYNEQF
TRBJ1-4,TRBV6-5,ASRPGQGGEKLF
NA,TRBV5-1,TSRGALYEQY
TRBJ1-3,TRBV2,ASKSEQGHGNTIY
TRBJ2-5,TRBV21-1,ASSIGEETQY
TRBJ1-2,TRBV19,ASSIARSGTEVGGYT
TRBJ1-1,TRBV6-6,ASSYRAGDRNTEAF
TRBJ2-1,TRBV11-2,ASSLTSSGTNEQF
TRBJ1-2,TRBV6-5,ASSDTGYGYT
TRBJ2-7,TRBV28,ASREAGGTYEQY
TRBJ2-1,TRBV11-3,ASSSTRLAGNNEQF
TRBJ2-6,TRBV19,ASSNSGLGANVLT
TRBJ2-7,TRBV10-1,ATGQGAAEQY
TRBJ2-1,TRBV4-2,ASSQDGVAGTNEQF
TRBJ2-5,TRBV7-9,ASSSGLAGAREQY
TRBJ1-1,TRBV10-3,ANRAGTENTEAF
TRBJ2-7,TRBV2,ASSGPSPYEQY
TRBJ1-4,TRBV7-6,ASSLSWTGGKLF
TRBJ2-1,TRBV12-5,ASGLGQGLPDAEQF
TRBJ1-2,TRBV18,ASSPVSGTKTYGYT
TRBJ2-1,TRBV11-3,ASSLAGSYNEQF
TRBJ2-2,TRBV27,ASSPQDYHLTGELF
TRBJ2-1,TRBV5-1,ASNEVTKEQQF
TRBJ2-5,TRBV7-6,ASSLALAGTETQY
TRBJ1-1,TRBV5-5,ASSVDRALRAF